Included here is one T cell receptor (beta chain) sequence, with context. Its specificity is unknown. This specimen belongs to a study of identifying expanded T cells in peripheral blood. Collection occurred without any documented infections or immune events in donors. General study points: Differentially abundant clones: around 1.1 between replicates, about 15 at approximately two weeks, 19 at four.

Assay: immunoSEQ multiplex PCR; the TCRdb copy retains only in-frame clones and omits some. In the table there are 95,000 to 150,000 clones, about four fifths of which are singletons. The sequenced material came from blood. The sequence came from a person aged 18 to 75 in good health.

The CDR3 sequence is CASSEQVRETQYF. DNA for the CDR3: TGTGCCAGCAGTGAACAGGTTCGGGAGACCCAGTACTTC. The V call is TRBV2, the J call TRBJ2-5; the D is unclear. Trimming left V 2 bases short and J 5 bases short, with 9 bases between. Germline CDR1 is SNHLY and CDR2 is FYNNEI. This CDR3 spans 13 amino acids.